This T cell receptor beta chain stems from a study of low-dose radiotherapy and immunotherapy resistance in tumors. Time point reported: before trial treatment. The donors' treatment consisted of nivolumab, ipilimumab, aspirin, low-dose cyclophosphamide and low-dose radiotherapy. This clonotype was picked up many times. TRAV- and TRBV-specific primers were used for first-strand cDNA, which covered alpha and beta chains. TCR amplification ran about 20 PCR cycles using constant-region and V-primer adapter primers. TCRdb re-analysed the reads in MiXCR, keeping a single row per CDR3 protein. The sample contains around 90,000 distinct CDR3 sequences, approximately 19% of which appear only once. Per the germline V gene, CDR1 is LGHNA and CDR2 is YSLEER. The CDR3 consists of 15 residues. The V and J ends lost 1 base and 1 base respectively, with 11 bases between them.

This receptor was taken from a male donor with prostate cancer. Sequences were derived from PBMCs, sampled before treatment. The chain joins TRBV4-3 to TRBJ2-7; weak D call: TRBD1 (5 bases). The CDR3 DNA reads TGCGCCAGCAGCCAAGGCGGACAACAATCCTACGAGCAGTACTTC. It is translated as CASSQGGQQSYEQYF.